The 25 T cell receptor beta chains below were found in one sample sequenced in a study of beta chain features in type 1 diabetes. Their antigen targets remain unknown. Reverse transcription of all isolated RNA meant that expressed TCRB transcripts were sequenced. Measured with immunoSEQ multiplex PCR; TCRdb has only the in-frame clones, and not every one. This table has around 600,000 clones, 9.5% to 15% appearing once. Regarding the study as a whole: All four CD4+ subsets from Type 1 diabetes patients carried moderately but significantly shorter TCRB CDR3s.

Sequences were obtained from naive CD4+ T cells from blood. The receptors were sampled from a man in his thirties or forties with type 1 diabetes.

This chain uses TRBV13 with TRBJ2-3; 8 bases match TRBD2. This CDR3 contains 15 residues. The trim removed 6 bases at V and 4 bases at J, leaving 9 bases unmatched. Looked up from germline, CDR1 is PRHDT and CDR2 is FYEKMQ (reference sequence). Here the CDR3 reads CASRKGLVAPDTQYF. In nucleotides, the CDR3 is TGTGCCAGCAGAAAGGGACTAGTCGCCCCAGATACGCAGTATTTT.

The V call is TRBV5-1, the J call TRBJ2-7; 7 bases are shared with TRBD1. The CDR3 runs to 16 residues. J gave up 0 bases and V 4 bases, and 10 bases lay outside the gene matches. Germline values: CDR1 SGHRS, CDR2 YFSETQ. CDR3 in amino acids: CASSVPDRDSSYEQYF. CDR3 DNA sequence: TGCGCCAGCAGCGTTCCTGACAGGGACAGCTCCTACGAGCAGTACTTC.

Here the CDR3 DNA reads TGTGCCAGCAGCTCACAGGGCCTCTATGGCTACACCTTC. This sequence encodes CASSSQGLYGYTF. V is TRBV7-9 and J is TRBJ1-2; tentatively, D is TRBD1 (6 bases). The CDR3 covers 13 residues. V was shortened by 4 bases and J by 4 bases, with 10 bases between the two germline ends. Germline V gene lookup returns CDR1 SEHNR and CDR2 FQNEAQ (reference sequence).

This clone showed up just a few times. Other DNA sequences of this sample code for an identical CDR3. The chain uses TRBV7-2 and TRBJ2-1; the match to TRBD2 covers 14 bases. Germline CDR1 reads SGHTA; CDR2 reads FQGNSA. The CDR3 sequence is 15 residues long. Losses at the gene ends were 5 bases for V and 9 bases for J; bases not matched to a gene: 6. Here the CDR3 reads CASSPTSGGAGEQFF. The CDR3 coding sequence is TGTGCCAGCAGCCCGACTAGCGGGGGGGCCGGTGAGCAGTTCTTC.

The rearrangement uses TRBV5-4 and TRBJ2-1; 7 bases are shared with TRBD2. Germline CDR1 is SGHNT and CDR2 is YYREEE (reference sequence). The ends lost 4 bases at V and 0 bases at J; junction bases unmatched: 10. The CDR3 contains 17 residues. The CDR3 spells CASSPSGGVSSYNEQFF. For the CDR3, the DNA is TGTGCCAGCAGCCCCTCGGGGGGAGTGAGCTCCTACAATGAGCAGTTCTTC.

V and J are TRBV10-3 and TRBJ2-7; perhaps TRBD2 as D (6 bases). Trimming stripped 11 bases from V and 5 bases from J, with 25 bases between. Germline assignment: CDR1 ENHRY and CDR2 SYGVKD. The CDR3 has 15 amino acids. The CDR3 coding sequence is TGTGCCGCAAAATTCGGGGGAGGTTTGAACAACGAGCAGTACTTC. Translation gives CAAKFGGGLNNEQYF.

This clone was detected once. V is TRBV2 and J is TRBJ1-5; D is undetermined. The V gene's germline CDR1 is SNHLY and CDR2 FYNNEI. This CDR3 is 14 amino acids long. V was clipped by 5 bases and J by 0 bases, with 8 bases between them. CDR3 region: CASSRENSNQPQHF. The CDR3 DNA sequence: TGTGCCAGCAGTCGGGAAAATAGCAATCAGCCCCAGCATTTT.

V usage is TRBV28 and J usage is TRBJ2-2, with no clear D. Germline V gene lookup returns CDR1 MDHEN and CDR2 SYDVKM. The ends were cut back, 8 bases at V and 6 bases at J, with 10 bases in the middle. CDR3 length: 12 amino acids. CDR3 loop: CASRARPGELFF. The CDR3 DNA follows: TGTGCCAGCCGCGCTAGGCCCGGGGAGCTGTTTTTT.

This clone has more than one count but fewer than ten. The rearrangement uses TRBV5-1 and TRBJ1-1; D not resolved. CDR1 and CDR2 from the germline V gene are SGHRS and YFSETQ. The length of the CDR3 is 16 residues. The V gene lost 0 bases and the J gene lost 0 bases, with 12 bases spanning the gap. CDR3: CASSLAFGLMNTEAFF. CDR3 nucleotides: TGCGCCAGCAGCTTGGCTTTCGGGTTAATGAACACTGAAGCTTTCTTT.

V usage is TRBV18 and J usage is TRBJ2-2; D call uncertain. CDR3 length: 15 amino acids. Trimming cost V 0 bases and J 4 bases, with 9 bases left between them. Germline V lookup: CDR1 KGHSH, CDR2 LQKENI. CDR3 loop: CASSPPGQITGELFF. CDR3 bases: TGTGCCAGCTCACCACCAGGCCAAATCACCGGGGAGCTGTTTTTT. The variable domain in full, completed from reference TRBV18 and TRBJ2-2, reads NAGVMQNPRHLVRRRGQEARLRCSPMKGHSHVYWYRQLPEEGLKFMVYLQKENIIDESGMPKERFSAEFPKEGPSILRIQQVVRGDSAAYFCASSPPGQITGELFFGEGSRLTVL.

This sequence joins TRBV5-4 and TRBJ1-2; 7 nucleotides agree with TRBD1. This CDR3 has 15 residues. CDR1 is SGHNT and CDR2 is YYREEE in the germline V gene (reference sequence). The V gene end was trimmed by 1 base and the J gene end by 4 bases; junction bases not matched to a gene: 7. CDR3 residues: CASSLIEGAVYGYTF. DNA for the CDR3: TGTGCCAGCAGCTTGATTGAGGGGGCTGTCTATGGCTACACCTTC.

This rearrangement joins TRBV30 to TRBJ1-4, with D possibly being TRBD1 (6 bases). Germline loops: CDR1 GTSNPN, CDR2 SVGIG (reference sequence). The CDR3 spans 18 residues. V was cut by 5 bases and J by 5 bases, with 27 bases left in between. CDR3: CAWGASGQSTAGNEKLFF. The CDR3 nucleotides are TGTGCCTGGGGTGCCTCGGGACAAAGCACTGCCGGAAATGAAAAACTGTTTTTT.

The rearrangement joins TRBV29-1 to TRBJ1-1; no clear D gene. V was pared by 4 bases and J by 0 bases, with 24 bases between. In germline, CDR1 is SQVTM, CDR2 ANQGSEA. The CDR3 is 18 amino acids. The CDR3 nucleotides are TGCAGCGTTGCATTGGAGCACCCAATCCTTACTGTGAACACTGAAGCTTTCTTT. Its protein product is CSVALEHPILTVNTEAFF.

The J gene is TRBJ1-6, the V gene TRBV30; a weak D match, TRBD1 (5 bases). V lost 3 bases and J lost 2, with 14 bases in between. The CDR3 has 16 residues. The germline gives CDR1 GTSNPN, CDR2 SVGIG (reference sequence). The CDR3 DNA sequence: TGTGCCTGGAGCCGGGGGAGGGACCCCTATAATTCACCCCTCCACTTT. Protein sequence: CAWSRGRDPYNSPLHF.

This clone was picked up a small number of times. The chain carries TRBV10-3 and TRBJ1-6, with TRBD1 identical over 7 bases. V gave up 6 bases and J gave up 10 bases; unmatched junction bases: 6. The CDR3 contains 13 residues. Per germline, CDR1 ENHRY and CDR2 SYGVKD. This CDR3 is CAIRTGLLSPLHF. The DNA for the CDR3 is TGTGCCATCAGGACAGGGTTGCTCTCACCCCTCCACTTT.

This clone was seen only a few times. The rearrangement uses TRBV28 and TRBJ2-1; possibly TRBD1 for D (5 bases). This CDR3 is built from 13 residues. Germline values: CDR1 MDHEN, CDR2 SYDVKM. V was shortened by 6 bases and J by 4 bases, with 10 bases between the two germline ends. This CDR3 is CASSRDSYNEQFF. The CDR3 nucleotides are TGTGCCAGCAGCCGAGACAGTTACAATGAGCAGTTCTTC.

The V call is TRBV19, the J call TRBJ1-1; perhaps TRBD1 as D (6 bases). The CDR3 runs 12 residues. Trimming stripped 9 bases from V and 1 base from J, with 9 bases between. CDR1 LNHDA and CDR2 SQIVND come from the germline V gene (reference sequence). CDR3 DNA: TGTGCCAGCATGGACAGGAACACTGAAGCTTTCTTT. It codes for CASMDRNTEAFF. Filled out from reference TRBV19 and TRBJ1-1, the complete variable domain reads DGGITQSPKYLFRKEGQNVTLSCEQNLNHDAMYWYRQDPGQGLRLIYYSQIVNDFQKGDIAEGYSVSREKKESFPLTVTSAQKNPTAFYLCASMDRNTEAFFGQGTRLTVV.

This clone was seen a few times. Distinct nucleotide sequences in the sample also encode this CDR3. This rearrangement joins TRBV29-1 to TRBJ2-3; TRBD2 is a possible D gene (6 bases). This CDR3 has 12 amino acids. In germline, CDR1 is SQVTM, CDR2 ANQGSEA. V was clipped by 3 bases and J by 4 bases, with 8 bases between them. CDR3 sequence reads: CSVEGGADTQYF. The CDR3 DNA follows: TGCAGCGTTGAGGGCGGGGCAGATACGCAGTATTTT.

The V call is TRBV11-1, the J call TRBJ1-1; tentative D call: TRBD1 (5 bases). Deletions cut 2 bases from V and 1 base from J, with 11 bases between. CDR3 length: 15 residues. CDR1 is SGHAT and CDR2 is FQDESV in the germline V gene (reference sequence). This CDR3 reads CASSLTGTANTEAFF. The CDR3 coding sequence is TGTGCCAGCAGCTTAACCGGGACCGCGAACACTGAAGCTTTCTTT.

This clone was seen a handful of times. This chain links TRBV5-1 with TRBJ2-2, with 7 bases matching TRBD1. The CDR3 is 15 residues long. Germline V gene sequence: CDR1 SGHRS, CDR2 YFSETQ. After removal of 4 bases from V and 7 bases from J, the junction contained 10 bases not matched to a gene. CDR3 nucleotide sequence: TGCGCCAGCAGCAAGAGGACAGGTCTGGACGGGGAGCTGTTTTTT. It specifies CASSKRTGLDGELFF.

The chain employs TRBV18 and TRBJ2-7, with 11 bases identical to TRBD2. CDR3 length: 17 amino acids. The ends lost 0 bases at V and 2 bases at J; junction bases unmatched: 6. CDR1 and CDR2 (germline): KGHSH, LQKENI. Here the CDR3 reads CASSPPPLAGGPYEQYF. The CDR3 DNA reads TGTGCCAGCTCACCACCCCCGCTAGCGGGGGGACCCTACGAGCAGTACTTC.

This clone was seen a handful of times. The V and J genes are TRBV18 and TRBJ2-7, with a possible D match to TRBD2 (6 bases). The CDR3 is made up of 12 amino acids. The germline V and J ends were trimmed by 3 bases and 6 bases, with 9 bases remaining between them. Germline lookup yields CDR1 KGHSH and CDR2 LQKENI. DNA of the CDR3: TGTGCCAGCTCACCCATCGGGGGCGAGCAGTACTTC. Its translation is CASSPIGGEQYF.

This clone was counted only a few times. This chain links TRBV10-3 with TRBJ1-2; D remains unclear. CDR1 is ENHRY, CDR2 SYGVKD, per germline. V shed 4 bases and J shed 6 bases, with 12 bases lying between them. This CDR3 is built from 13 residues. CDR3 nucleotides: TGTGCCATCAGTGTTGGACGTTCAGATGGCTACACCTTC. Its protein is CAISVGRSDGYTF.

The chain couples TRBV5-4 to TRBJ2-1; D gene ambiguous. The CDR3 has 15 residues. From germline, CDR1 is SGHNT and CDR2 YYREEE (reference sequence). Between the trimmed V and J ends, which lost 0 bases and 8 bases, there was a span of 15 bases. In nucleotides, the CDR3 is TGTGCCAGCAGCTTGGTAGCCCGGTTCAATGATGAGCAGTTCTTC. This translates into CASSLVARFNDEQFF.

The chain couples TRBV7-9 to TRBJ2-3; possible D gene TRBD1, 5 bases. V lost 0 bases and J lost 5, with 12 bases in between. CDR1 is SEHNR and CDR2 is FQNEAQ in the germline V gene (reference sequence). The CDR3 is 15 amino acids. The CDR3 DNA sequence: TGTGCCAGCAGCTTAGCTGCGGACACAGGAGATACGCAGTATTTT. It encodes CASSLAADTGDTQYF.